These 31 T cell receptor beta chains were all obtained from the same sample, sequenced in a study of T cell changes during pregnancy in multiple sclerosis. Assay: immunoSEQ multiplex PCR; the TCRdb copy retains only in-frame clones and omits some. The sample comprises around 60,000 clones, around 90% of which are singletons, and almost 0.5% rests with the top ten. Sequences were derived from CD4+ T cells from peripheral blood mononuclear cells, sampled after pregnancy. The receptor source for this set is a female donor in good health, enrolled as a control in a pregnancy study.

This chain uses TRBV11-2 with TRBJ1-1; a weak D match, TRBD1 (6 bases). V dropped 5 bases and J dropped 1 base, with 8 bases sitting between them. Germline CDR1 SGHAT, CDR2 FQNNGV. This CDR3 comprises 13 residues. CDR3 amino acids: CASSAQGNTEAFF. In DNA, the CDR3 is TGTGCCAGCAGCGCACAGGGGAACACTGAAGCTTTCTTT.

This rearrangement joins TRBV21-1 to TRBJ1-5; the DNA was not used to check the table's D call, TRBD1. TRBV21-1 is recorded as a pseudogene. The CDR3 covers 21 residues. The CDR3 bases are TGTGCCAGCAGCAAAGCTCGGGGACAGGGAGAGTCCATTTATAGCAATCAGCCCCAGCATTTT. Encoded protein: CASSKARGQGESIYSNQPQHF.

The CDR3 nucleotides are TGTGCCGCCCACCGGGACAGCGATCAGCCCCAGCATTTT. Translated, it gives CAAHRDSDQPQHF. V usage is TRBV10-3 and J usage is TRBJ1-5; 7 bases are a match to TRBD1. The trim removed 11 bases at V and 5 bases at J, leaving 9 bases unmatched. This CDR3 has 13 amino acids. Germline-derived CDR1 and CDR2 are ENHRY and SYGVKD.

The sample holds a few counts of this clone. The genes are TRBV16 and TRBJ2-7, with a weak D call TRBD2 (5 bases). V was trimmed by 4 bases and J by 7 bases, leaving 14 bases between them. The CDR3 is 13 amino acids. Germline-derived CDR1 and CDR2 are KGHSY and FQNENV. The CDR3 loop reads CASSPRRGLEQYF. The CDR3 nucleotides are TGTGCCAGCAGCCCACGACGAGGGTTGGAGCAGTACTTC. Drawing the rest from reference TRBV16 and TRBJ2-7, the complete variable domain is GEEVAQTPKHLVRGEGQKAKLYCAPIKGHSYVFWYQQVLKNEFKFLISFQNENVFDETGMPKERFSAKCLPNSPCSLEIQATKLEDSAVYFCASSPRRGLEQYFGPGTRLTVT.

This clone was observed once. CDR3 bases: TGTGCCAGCAGCTCGTCCGGGACACCCGATATCTTAGGCACTGAAGCTTTCTTT. Amino acids: CASSSSGTPDILGTEAFF. V gene TRBV7-3 combines with J gene TRBJ1-1; D is possibly TRBD1 (6 bases). Per the germline V gene, CDR1 is SGHTA and CDR2 is FQGTGA. The CDR3 is 18 amino acids. The germline V and J ends were trimmed by 4 bases and 4 bases, with 25 bases remaining between them.

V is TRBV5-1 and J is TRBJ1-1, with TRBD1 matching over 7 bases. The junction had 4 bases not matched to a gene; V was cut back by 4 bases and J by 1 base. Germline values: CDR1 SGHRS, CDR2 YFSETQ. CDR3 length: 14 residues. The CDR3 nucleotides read TGCGCCAGCAGCCCCGACAGGGCGAACACTGAAGCTTTCTTT. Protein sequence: CASSPDRANTEAFF.

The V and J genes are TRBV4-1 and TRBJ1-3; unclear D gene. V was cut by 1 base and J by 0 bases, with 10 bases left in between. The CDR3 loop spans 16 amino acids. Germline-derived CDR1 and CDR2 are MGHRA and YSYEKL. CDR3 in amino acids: CASSQVWARSGNTIYF. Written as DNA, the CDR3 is TGCGCCAGCAGCCAAGTTTGGGCCCGCTCTGGAAACACCATATATTTT.

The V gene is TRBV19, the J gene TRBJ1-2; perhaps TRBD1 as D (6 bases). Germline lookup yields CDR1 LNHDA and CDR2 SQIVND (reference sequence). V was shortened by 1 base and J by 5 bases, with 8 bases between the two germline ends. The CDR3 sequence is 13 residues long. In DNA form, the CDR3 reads TGTGCCAGTAGTATAGCGACAGGATATGGCTACACCTTC. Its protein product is CASSIATGYGYTF.

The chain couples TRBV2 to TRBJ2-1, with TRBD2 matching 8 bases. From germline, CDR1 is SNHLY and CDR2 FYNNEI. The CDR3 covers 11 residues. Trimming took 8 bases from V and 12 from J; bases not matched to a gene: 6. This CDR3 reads CASAGGSSQFF. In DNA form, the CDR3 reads TGTGCCAGCGCGGGGGGTAGCTCGCAGTTCTTC.

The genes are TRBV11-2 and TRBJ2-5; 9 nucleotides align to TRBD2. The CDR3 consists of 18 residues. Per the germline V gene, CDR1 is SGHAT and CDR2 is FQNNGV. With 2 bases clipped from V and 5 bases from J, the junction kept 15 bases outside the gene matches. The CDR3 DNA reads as TGTGCCAGCAGCTTAATCGCAAGGTCGGCGGGGGGGCGGGAGACCCAGTACTTC. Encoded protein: CASSLIARSAGGRETQYF. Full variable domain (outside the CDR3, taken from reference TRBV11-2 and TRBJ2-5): EAGVAQSPRYKIIEKRQSVAFWCNPISGHATLYWYQQILGQGPKLLIQFQNNGVVDDSQLPKDRFSAERLKGVDSTLKIQPAKLEDSAVYLCASSLIARSAGGRETQYFGPGTRLLVL.

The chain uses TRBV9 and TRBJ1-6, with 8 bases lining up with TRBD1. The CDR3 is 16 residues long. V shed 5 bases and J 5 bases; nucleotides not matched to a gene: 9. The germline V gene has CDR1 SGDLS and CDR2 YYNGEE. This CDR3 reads CASSPLPGQDNSPLHF. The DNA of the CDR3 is TGTGCCAGCAGTCCCCTACCGGGACAGGATAATTCACCCCTCCACTTT.

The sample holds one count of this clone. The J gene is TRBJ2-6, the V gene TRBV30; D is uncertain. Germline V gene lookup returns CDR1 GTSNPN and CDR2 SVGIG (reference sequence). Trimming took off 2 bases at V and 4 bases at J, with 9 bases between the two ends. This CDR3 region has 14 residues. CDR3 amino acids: CAWSLLRGANVLTF. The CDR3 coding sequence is TGTGCCTGGAGTCTACTACGGGGGGCCAACGTCCTGACTTTC.

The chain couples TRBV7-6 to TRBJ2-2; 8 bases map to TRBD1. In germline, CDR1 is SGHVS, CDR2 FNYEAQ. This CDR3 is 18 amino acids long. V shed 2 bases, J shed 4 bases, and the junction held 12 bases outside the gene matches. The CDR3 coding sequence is TGTGCCAGCAGCTTAAGACTTGGACAGGGTTCGAGCACCGGGGAGCTGTTTTTT. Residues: CASSLRLGQGSSTGELFF.

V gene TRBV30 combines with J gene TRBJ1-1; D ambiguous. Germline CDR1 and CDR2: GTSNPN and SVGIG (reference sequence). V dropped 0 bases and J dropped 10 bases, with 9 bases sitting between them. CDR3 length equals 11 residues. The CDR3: CAWSVSGVAFF. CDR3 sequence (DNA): TGTGCCTGGAGTGTAAGCGGGGTAGCTTTCTTT.

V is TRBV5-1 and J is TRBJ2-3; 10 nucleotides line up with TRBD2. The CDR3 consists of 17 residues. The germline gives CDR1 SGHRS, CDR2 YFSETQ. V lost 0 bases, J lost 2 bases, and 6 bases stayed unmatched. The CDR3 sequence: CASSLAVAGGLTDTQYF. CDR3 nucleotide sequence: TGCGCCAGCAGCTTGGCGGTAGCGGGGGGCCTCACAGATACGCAGTATTTT.

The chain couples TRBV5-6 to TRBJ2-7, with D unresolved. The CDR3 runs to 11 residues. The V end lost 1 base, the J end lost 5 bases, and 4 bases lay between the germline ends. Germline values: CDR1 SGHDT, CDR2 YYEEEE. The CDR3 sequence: CASSLTDEQYF. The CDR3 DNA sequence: TGTGCCAGCAGCTTGACGGACGAGCAGTACTTC.

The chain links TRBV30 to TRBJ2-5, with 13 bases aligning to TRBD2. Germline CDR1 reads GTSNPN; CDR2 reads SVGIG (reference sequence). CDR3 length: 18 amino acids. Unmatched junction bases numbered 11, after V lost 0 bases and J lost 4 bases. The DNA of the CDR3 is TGTGCCTGGAGTGTGGCCCCCCCGGGACTAGCGGGGAGAGAGACCCAGTACTTC. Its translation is CAWSVAPPGLAGRETQYF.

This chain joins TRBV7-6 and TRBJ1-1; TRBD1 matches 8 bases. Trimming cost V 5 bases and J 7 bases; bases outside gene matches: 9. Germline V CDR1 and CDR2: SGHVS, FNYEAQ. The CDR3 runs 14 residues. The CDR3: CASSRTGRTGEAFF. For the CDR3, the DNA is TGTGCCAGCAGCCGGACAGGGCGGACGGGTGAAGCTTTCTTT.

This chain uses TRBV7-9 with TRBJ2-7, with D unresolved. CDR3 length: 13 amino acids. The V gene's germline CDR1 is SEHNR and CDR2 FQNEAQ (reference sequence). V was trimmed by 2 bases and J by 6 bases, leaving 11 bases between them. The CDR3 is CASSLSSNIEQYF. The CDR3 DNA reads TGTGCCAGCAGCTTAAGCTCAAATATCGAGCAGTACTTC.

In DNA, the CDR3 is TGTGCCTGGAGCCTAGTCGGAGAGACCCAGTACTTC. Translating gives CAWSLVGETQYF. The chain links TRBV30 to TRBJ2-5, with unresolved D. Germline assignment: CDR1 GTSNPN and CDR2 SVGIG (reference sequence). Deletions cut 3 bases from V and 4 bases from J, with 9 bases between. This CDR3 is built from 12 residues.

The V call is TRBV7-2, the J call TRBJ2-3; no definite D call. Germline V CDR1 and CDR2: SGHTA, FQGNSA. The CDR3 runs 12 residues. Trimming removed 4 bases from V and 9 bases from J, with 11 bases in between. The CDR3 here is CASSSLIQTQYF. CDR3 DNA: TGTGCCAGCAGCTCCCTCATCCAGACGCAGTATTTT.

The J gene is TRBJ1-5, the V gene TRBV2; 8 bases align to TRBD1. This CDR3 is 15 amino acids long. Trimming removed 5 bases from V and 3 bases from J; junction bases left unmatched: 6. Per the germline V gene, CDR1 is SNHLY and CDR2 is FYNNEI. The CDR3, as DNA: TGTGCCAGCAGTATAACGGGACAGGTCAATCAGCCCCAGCATTTT. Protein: CASSITGQVNQPQHF.

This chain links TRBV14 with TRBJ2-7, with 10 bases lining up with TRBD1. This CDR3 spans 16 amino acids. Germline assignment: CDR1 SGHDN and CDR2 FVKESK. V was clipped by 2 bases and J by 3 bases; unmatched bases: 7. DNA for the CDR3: TGTGCCAGCAGCCAAATAGACAGGGGGCCCCGCTACGAGCAGTACTTC. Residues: CASSQIDRGPRYEQYF. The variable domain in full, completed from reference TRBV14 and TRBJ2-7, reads EAGVTQFPSHSVIEKGQTVTLRCDPISGHDNLYWYRRVMGKEIKFLLHFVKESKQDESGMPNNRFLAERTGGTYSTLKVQPAELEDSGVYFCASSQIDRGPRYEQYFGPGTRLTVT.

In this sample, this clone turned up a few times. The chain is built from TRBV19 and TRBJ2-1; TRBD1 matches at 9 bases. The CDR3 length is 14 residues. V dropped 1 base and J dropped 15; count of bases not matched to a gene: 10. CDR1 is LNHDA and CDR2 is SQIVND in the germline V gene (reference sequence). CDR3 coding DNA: TGTGCCAGTAGTATAGGGAACGACGGACAGGGGCGGTTCTTC. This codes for CASSIGNDGQGRFF.

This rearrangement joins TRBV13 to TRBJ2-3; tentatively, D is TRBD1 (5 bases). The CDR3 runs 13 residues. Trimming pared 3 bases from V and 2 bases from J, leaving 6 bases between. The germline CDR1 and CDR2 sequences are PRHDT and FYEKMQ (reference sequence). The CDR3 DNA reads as TGTGCCAGCAGCTTGACAGTCACAGATACGCAGTATTTT. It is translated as CASSLTVTDTQYF.

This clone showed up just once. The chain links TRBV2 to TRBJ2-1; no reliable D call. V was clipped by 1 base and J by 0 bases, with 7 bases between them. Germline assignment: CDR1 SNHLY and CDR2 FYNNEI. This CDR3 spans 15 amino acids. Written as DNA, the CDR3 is TGTGCCAGCAGTGAAGAAAAGAGCTCCTACAATGAGCAGTTCTTC. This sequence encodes CASSEEKSSYNEQFF.

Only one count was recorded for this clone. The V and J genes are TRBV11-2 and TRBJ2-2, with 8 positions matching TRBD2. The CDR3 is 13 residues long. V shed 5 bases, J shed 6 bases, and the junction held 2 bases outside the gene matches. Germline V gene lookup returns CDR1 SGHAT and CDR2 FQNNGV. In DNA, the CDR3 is TGTGCCAGCAGCCGGGGACTAGCCGGGGAGCTGTTTTTT. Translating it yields CASSRGLAGELFF.

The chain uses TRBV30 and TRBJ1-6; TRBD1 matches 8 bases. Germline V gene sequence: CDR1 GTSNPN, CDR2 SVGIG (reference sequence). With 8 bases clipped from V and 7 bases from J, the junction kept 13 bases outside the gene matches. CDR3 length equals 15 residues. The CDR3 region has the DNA TGTGCCATAAACACAGGGGGGTGGGTGAATTCACCCCTCCACTTT. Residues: CAINTGGWVNSPLHF.

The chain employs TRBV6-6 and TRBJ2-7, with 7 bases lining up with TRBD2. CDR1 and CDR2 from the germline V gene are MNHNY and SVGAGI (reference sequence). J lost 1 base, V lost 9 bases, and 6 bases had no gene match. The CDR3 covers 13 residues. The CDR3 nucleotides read TGTGCCAGTTGTACGGGGGGTTCCTACGAGCAGTACTTC. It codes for CASCTGGSYEQYF.

This chain's CDR3 is CASSLAAGIKTQYF. The CDR3 coding sequence is TGTGCCAGCAGCTTAGCGGCGGGGATCAAGACCCAGTACTTC. V gene TRBV11-3 combines with J gene TRBJ2-5; TRBD2 is a possible D gene (6 bases). The germline CDR1 and CDR2 sequences are SGHNT and YENEEA. The CDR3 extends over 14 amino acids. The V gene lost 1 base and the J gene lost 6 bases, with 12 bases spanning the gap.

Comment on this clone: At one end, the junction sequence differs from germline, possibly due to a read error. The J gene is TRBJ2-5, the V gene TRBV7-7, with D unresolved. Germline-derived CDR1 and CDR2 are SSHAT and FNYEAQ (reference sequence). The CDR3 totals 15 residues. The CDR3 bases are TGTGCTAGCAGCTTAAATCCTCACAGCCAAGAGACCCAGTACTTC. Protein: CASSLNPHSQETQYF.